This T cell receptor (beta chain) was captured in a study of lymphopenia after photon versus proton radiotherapy (dated by TCRdb to between 2018 and 2021). Concerning the study at large: The immunological effects of photon versus proton radiation therapy were compared in patients with gastrointestinal tumors who developed high-grade lymphopenia. The cohort included some 20 patients with gastrointestinal tumors who developed lymphopenia after receiving either photon or proton therapy. The study was designed to characterize how the impact on the immune system differs between the two radiation modalities.

Points the paper makes about the study in general: Among patients across the cohort who died, overall survival time showed an inverse correlation with a larger post-nadir drop in TCR diversity. After the lymphocyte count nadir, repertoires from photon-treated patients showed oligoclonal expansion, particularly of CD8+ Temra cells, and this expansion drove the decline in diversity. Relative stability during treatment was observed in proton-treated patients, whereas loss of naive T cells and TCR diversity and gain of effector/memory populations were observed in photon-treated patients. The survival association was assessed only in patients who died, and better survival with proton therapy was presented by the authors as a possibility rather than a demonstrated result.

In regard to this clone: The target of this receptor is not known. Per-base quality was not reported, and no clone a single base away is much larger than it.

Receptor libraries were prepared by the immunoSEQ multiplex PCR assay. Deep sequencing of rearranged TCR beta loci, alongside multiparametric flow cytometry, was used to profile T cell repertoires. TCRdb took this table from immuneACCESS and kept in-frame rearrangements with V and J called. Such tables lack part of the clones; where checked against another copy, unresolved V genes explain under half of the gap, and the rest is unexplained. The table for this sample lists 30,000 to 35,000 clones; about 88% of them were counted only once. The top ten clones comprise 6.5% to 8% of the sample. This receptor was obtained from a woman in her 70s with pancreatic cancer. Some clones in this sample may be carry-over from other donors' samples. The material sequenced was peripheral blood, taken from a patient treated with proton-based radiotherapy.

For the CDR3, the sequence is CASSLAGLQETQYF. DNA sequence: TGTGCCAGCAGCTTAGCGGGGCTGCAAGAGACCCAGTACTTC. This chain joins TRBV5-4 to TRBJ2-5, and 7 bases in between align with TRBD2. CDR1 SGHNT and CDR2 YYREEE were looked up in the germline V gene (reference sequence). At the junction V is shortened by 2 bases and J by 2 bases; bases outside the gene matches: 3. The CDR3 goes from the cysteine to the phenylalanine over 14 residues. The entry retains the CDR3 DNA only, 42 bases that are in frame from base 1.